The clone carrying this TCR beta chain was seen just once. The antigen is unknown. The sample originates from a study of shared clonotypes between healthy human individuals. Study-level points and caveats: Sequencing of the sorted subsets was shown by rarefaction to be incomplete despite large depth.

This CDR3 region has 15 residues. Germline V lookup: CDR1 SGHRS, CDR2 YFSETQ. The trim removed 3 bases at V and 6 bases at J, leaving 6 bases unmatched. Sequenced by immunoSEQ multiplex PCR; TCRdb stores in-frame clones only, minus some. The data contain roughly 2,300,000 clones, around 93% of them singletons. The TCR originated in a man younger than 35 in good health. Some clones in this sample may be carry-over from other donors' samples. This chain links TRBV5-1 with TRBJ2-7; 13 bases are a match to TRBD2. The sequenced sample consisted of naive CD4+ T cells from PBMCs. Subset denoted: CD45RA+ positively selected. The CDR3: CASSSGLAGVIEQYF. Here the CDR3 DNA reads TGCGCCAGCAGCTCAGGACTAGCGGGAGTTATCGAGCAGTACTTC.